Listed below are T cell receptor beta chains from one sample, sequenced in a study of blood T cell repertoires in COVID-19. Method: immunoSEQ multiplex PCR; TCRdb's copy keeps in-frame clones and lacks some. Among around 220,000 clones listed, approximately 90% were seen once. Sequenced input: peripheral blood. These receptors were collected from a man over 45 with acute or convalescent COVID-19. CDR3s include the opening cysteine and the closing phenylalanine or tryptophan. A D gene is named only where the DNA matches it firmly. For some rows the clone size is stated as once, few or many, or as a class when expanded; others skip it.

>TRBV18|TRBJ1-5|15|.|.
TGTGCCAGCTCACCAGTCGGAGGGGACGAACAGCCCCAGCATTTT
CASSPVGGDEQPQHF
>TRBV25-1|TRBJ1-2|13|.|.
TGTGCCAGCAGTGAATACGGGAACTATGGCTACACCTTC
CASSEYGNYGYTF
>TRBV14|TRBJ2-3|17|.|TRBD2
TGTGCCAGCAGCCAAGATCTCCTTGCGGGGGGCACAGATACGCAGTATTTT
CASSQDLLAGGTDTQYF
>TRBV4-1|TRBJ2-5|17|.|.
TGCGCCAGCAGCCTACAGGGTTATGAGGGATACCAAGAGACCCAGTACTTC
CASSLQGYEGYQETQYF
>TRBV2|TRBJ1-2|19|.|TRBD1
TGTGCCAGCCCCATTACCCCGACAGGGGGCCTAACCCGTACATATGGCTACACCTTC
CASPITPTGGLTRTYGYTF
>TRBV9|TRBJ1-2|14|.|.
TGTGCCAGCAGCGTCGAGGGGGTTCCCTATGGCTACACCTTC
CASSVEGVPYGYTF
>TRBV5-6|TRBJ2-7|13|.|.
TGTGCCAGCAGCTTGGGGGTCAGGGGCGAGCAGTACTTC
CASSLGVRGEQYF
>TRBV19|TRBJ1-2|14|.|TRBD1
TGTGCCAGTACCCTTCCGGGACAGATCTATGGCTACACCTTC
CASTLPGQIYGYTF
>TRBV5-5|TRBJ1-4|14|.|TRBD1
TGTGCCAGCAGCTTGCCAGGGGGCGCGGAAAAACTGTTTTTT
CASSLPGGAEKLFF
>TRBV7-9|TRBJ1-1|13|few|TRBD1
TGTGCCAGCAGCTTAGAGGGACAGCTTTCAGCTTTCTTT
CASSLEGQLSAFF
>TRBV10-1|TRBJ2-1|15|once|TRBD2
TGCGCCAGCAGCCTAAGCGGGGGGGCTATCAATGAGCAGTTCTTC
CASSLSGGAINEQFF
>TRBV6-6|TRBJ1-1|14|.|.
TGTGCCAGCAGTTGGGGGCAGGGTTCCACTGAAGCTTTCTTT
CASSWGQGSTEAFF
>TRBV3-1/TRBV3-2|TRBJ2-1|18|.|TRBD2
TGTGCCAGCAGCTTTGGGACTAGCGGGGGGAGGGTGGTCAATGAGCAGTTCTTC
CASSFGTSGGRVVNEQFF
>TRBV6-5|TRBJ1-6|15|.|.
TGTGCCAGCAGTTACTCGATAAGGACAGATTCACCCCTCCACTTT
CASSYSIRTDSPLHF
>TRBV5-1|TRBJ1-1|16|.|.
TGCGCCAGCAGCTTGGGGTCGTGGGGCATGAACACTGAAGCTTTCTTT
CASSLGSWGMNTEAFF
>TRBV3-1/TRBV3-2|TRBJ2-2|14|.|.
TGTGCCAGCAGCCCGGCCGCAGGGAACGGGGAGCTGTTTTTT
CASSPAAGNGELFF
>TRBV7-8|TRBJ1-3|15|.|TRBD1
TGTGCCAGCAGCCCGGACAGGGCAAACCGAAACACCATATATTTT
CASSPDRANRNTIYF
>TRBV7-2|TRBJ1-1|12|.|.
TGTGCCAGCAGCTTAGATCTTGTCGGGGCTTTCTTT
CASSLDLVGAFF
>TRBV2|TRBJ1-5|13|.|TRBD1
TGTGCCAGCAGCACAGGGGGTGGCCAGCCCCAGCATTTT
CASSTGGGQPQHF
>TRBV6-1|TRBJ1-5|14|.|TRBD1
TGTGCCAGCAGTGAATTGGGACAGAATCAGCCCCAGCATTTT
CASSELGQNQPQHF
>TRBV6-1|TRBJ1-5|15|once|TRBD1
TGTGCCAGCAGTGAGGGGACAGGGGGCAGGCAGCCCCAGCATTTT
CASSEGTGGRQPQHF
>TRBV5-4|TRBJ2-7|15|.|.
TGTGCCAGCAGCTTGTCTCTCCGGAGCTCCTACGAGCAGTACTTC
CASSLSLRSSYEQYF
>TRBV11-2|TRBJ2-2|16|.|TRBD2
TGTGCCAGCAGCTCGGGACTAGCGGGGGCCACCGGGGAGCTGTTTTTT
CASSSGLAGATGELFF
>TRBV18|TRBJ1-3|15|few|.
TGTGCCAGCCGATGGGACACAAGCTCTGGAAACACCATATATTTT
CASRWDTSSGNTIYF
>TRBV2|TRBJ1-2|13|.|TRBD1
TGTGCCAGCAGTACGACAGGGGACGATGGCTACACCTTC
CASSTTGDDGYTF
>TRBV7-9|TRBJ2-5|16|.|TRBD2
TGTGCCAGCAGCGCCGGGCTAGCGGGGCCTAAAGAGACCCAGTACTTC
CASSAGLAGPKETQYF
>TRBV6-5|TRBJ1-2|12|.|TRBD1
TGTGCCAGCAGACAGGGGAACTATGGCTACACCTTC
CASRQGNYGYTF
>TRBV30|TRBJ1-2|12|.|.
TGTGCCTGGGGGCCAGAGGGATATGGCTACACCTTC
CAWGPEGYGYTF
>TRBV29-1|TRBJ1-3|15|.|TRBD1
TGCAGCGCTGACGGGACAGGGTTCTCTGGAAACACCATATATTTT
CSADGTGFSGNTIYF
>TRBV30|TRBJ1-3|16|.|.
TGTGCCTGGAGTCCTCACATGACAGGCGCTGGAAACACCATATATTTT
CAWSPHMTGAGNTIYF
>TRBV5-1|TRBJ2-3|16|.|TRBD2
TGCGCCAGCAGCTCCGGACTAGCCCCCCCCACAGATACGCAGTATTTT
CASSSGLAPPTDTQYF
>TRBV5-4|TRBJ1-1|15|.|.
TGTGCCAGCAGCCGTGATCGGACAGTAAACACTGAAGCTTTCTTT
CASSRDRTVNTEAFF
>TRBV21-1|TRBJ1-1|13|few|.
TGTGCCAGCAGACCGGACATGAACACTGAAGCTTTCTTT
CASRPDMNTEAFF
>TRBV19|TRBJ2-6|16|.|TRBD1
TGTGCCAGTAGTGCCCGGACAGGTTCTGGGGCCAACGTCCTGACTTTC
CASSARTGSGANVLTF
>TRBV10-1|TRBJ2-1|14|.|.
TGCGCCAGCAGCGGACAAACAAACTACAATGAGCAGTTCTTC
CASSGQTNYNEQFF
>TRBV7-3|TRBJ2-3|15|.|TRBD2
TGTGCCAGCAGTCGGACTAGCCTGGTCACAGATACGCAGTATTTT
CASSRTSLVTDTQYF
>TRBV6-5|TRBJ1-2|15|once|TRBD1
TGTGCCAGCAGACCAACCGACAGGGAGTCCCATGGCTACACCTTC
CASRPTDRESHGYTF
>TRBV6-2/TRBV6-3|TRBJ1-2|14|.|.
TGTGCCAGCAGTGTTAGTCTGGCGCGGGTTGGCTACACCTTC
CASSVSLARVGYTF
>TRBV2|TRBJ1-6|13|.|.
TGTGCCAGCAAGAACGACGGGAATTCACCCCTCCACTTT
CASKNDGNSPLHF
>TRBV18|TRBJ2-7|16|once|TRBD1
TGTGCCAGCTCACCCTCGACAGGGGCCCCGTCCTACGAGCAGTACTTC
CASSPSTGAPSYEQYF
>TRBV4-2|TRBJ2-5|16|.|TRBD2
TGTGCCAGCAGCCAAGATCAGACTAGCGGGGTGAAGACCCAGTACTTC
CASSQDQTSGVKTQYF
>TRBV27|TRBJ2-1|13|.|.
TGTGCCAGCAGTCTCCCAGGTGGCAATGAGCAGTTCTTC
CASSLPGGNEQFF
>TRBV5-1|TRBJ2-6|17|few|TRBD1
TGCGCCAGCAGCAAGGGACAGGGGGCTTCTGGGGCCAACGTCCTGACTTTC
CASSKGQGASGANVLTF
>TRBV29-1|TRBJ1-5|11|few|.
TGCAGCGTTGGCACTAATCAGCCCCAGCATTTT
CSVGTNQPQHF
>TRBV19|TRBJ1-5|14|.|.
TGTGCCAGTAGTGCTGCAGATAGCAATCAGCCCCAGCATTTT
CASSAADSNQPQHF
>TRBV7-2|TRBJ1-2|14|.|TRBD1
TGTGCCAGCAGCCCATTGGGGACAGGGGGTGGCTACACCTTC
CASSPLGTGGGYTF
>TRBV6-5|TRBJ2-3|13|.|TRBD1
TGTGCCAGCATGGACAGGGTGACAGATACGCAGTATTTT
CASMDRVTDTQYF
>TRBV5-1|TRBJ2-7|14|once|TRBD1
TGCGCCAGCAGCTCGGGACAGGGGTTGGGCGAGCAGTACTTC
CASSSGQGLGEQYF